The 17 T cell receptor beta chains reported below all come from one sample, sequenced in a study of blood T cell repertoires in COVID-19. Assay: immunoSEQ multiplex PCR; the TCRdb copy retains only in-frame clones and omits some. This sample has 200,000 to 250,000 clones; roughly 80% occur once, and the top ten carry 10%. Material: peripheral blood. The receptors stem from a woman older than 75 with acute or convalescent COVID-19.

The rearrangement links TRBV2 to TRBJ1-2; D gene ambiguous. V was cut by 6 bases and J by 4 bases, with 9 bases left in between. CDR3 length equals 12 residues. CDR1 and CDR2 (germline): SNHLY, FYNNEI. The CDR3 DNA reads as TGTGCCAGCAGGGGAGCGGGCTATGGCTACACCTTC. Residues: CASRGAGYGYTF.

V gene TRBV11-3 combines with J gene TRBJ2-2; 8 bases map to TRBD1. The V gene end was trimmed by 7 bases and the J gene end by 0 bases; junction bases not matched to a gene: 1. Germline lookup yields CDR1 SGHNT and CDR2 YENEEA. This CDR3 has 14 residues. CDR3 residues: CASNRGANTGELFF. DNA of the CDR3: TGTGCCAGCAACAGGGGGGCGAACACCGGGGAGCTGTTTTTT. The whole variable domain, filled in from reference TRBV11-3 and TRBJ2-2, reads EAGVVQSPRYKIIEKKQPVAFWCNPISGHNTLYWYLQNLGQGPELLIRYENEEAVDDSQLPKDRFSAERLKGVDSTLKIQPAELGDSAVYLCASNRGANTGELFFGEGSRLTVL.

The rearrangement joins TRBV6-6 to TRBJ1-6; weak D call: TRBD1 (5 bases). Germline V gene data show CDR1 as MNHNY and CDR2 as SVGAGI (reference sequence). The CDR3 is made up of 15 amino acids. The V and J ends lost 5 bases and 13 bases respectively, with 21 bases between them. This chain's CDR3 is CASSMPQGGRSPLHF. The CDR3, as DNA: TGTGCCAGCAGTATGCCTCAGGGAGGTCGGAGTCCCCTCCACTTT.

The chain has TRBV27 and TRBJ2-2; TRBD2 matches 8 bases. The CDR3 sequence is 17 residues long. Germline V gives CDR1 MNHEY, CDR2 SMNVEV (reference sequence). V trimming: 2 bases; J trimming: 0 bases; junction bases outside the gene matches: 5. This CDR3 is CASSLGLAGTNTGELFF. The CDR3 DNA follows: TGTGCCAGCAGTTTAGGATTAGCGGGGACGAACACCGGGGAGCTGTTTTTT.

The chain carries TRBV27 and TRBJ2-3, with D perhaps matching TRBD1 (6 bases). The CDR3 runs 16 residues. Looked up from germline, CDR1 is MNHEY and CDR2 is SMNVEV (reference sequence). With 0 bases removed from V and 5 bases from J, the gap between germline ends came to 15 bases. Written as DNA, the CDR3 is TGTGCCAGCAGTTTATCGGGCAGGGCCAGGGGAGATACGCAGTATTTT. Translating it yields CASSLSGRARGDTQYF.

This chain uses TRBV3-1 (or the pseudogene TRBV3-2) with TRBJ1-5; D possibly corresponds to TRBD1 (6 bases). The V end lost 1 base, the J end lost 6 bases, and 10 bases lay between the germline ends. CDR1 is LGHDT, CDR2 YNNKEL, per germline (reference sequence). This CDR3 has 14 residues. The CDR3 protein is CASSQGRGGQPQHF. In DNA form, the CDR3 reads TGTGCCAGCAGCCAAGGCAGGGGCGGTCAGCCCCAGCATTTT.

The chain joins TRBV27 to TRBJ2-7; D possibly corresponds to TRBD2 (6 bases). V lost 3 bases to trimming and J lost 9 bases, with 18 bases between them. The CDR3 consists of 14 residues. CDR1 is MNHEY, CDR2 SMNVEV, per germline (reference sequence). The CDR3 DNA is TGTGCCAGCAGTTTGGGACCCCCGCGGGAAGTGCAGTACTTC. It specifies CASSLGPPREVQYF.

A single count supports this clone. The J gene is TRBJ1-2, the V gene TRBV5-1; 10 nucleotides match TRBD1. The CDR3 has 16 amino acids. The J segment lost 6 bases and the V segment lost 2 bases, leaving 10 bases of the junction unmatched. The germline CDR1 and CDR2 sequences are SGHRS and YFSETQ. This CDR3 is CASSFTGTGAEDGYTF. CDR3 in DNA: TGCGCCAGCAGCTTCACCGGGACAGGGGCTGAGGATGGCTACACCTTC.

This rearrangement joins TRBV27 to TRBJ2-7; perhaps TRBD1 as D (5 bases). Germline lookup yields CDR1 MNHEY and CDR2 SMNVEV (reference sequence). V was trimmed by 6 bases and J by 3 bases, leaving 18 bases between them. CDR3 length: 15 residues. CDR3 coding DNA: TGTGCCAGCAGCCTATACCAGGGTAGAGGCTACGAGCAGTACTTC. This encodes CASSLYQGRGYEQYF.

CDR3 in DNA: TGCGCCAGCAGCAGGACAGTGGAAACTGAAGCTTTCTTT. It codes for CASSRTVETEAFF. V and J are TRBV4-1 and TRBJ1-1; D may be TRBD1 (6 bases). The CDR3 contains 13 residues. V was shortened by 5 bases and J by 5 bases, with 12 bases between the two germline ends. Germline CDR1 is MGHRA and CDR2 is YSYEKL.

The chain links TRBV19 to TRBJ1-1; no clear D gene. Germline loops: CDR1 LNHDA, CDR2 SQIVND (reference sequence). V shed 0 bases and J shed 1 base, with 9 bases lying between them. The CDR3 is 15 residues long. The CDR3 sequence: CASSIDSGRNTEAFF. In nucleotides, the CDR3 is TGTGCCAGTAGTATAGATTCAGGTAGGAACACTGAAGCTTTCTTT.

The chain has TRBV21-1 and TRBJ2-5; no check of the table's D call, TRBD1, against the DNA was made. TRBV21-1 is tagged as a pseudogene. The CDR3 sequence is 14 residues long. CDR3 nucleotides: TGTGCCAGCAGCACGGAGGATCAGGGGGAGACCCAGTACTTC. Its protein product is CASSTEDQGETQYF.

This rearrangement joins TRBV20-1 to TRBJ2-7; D remains ambiguous. The germline V gene encodes CDR1 DFQATT and CDR2 SNEGSKA (reference sequence). The V end was cut by 3 bases, the J end by 0 bases, with 9 bases between. This CDR3 has 13 residues. DNA of the CDR3: TGCAGTGCTAGTTTGAGCGCCTCCTACGAGCAGTACTTC. The encoded protein is CSASLSASYEQYF.

The rearrangement uses TRBV29-1 and TRBJ2-7, with 9 bases that match TRBD1. The length of the CDR3 is 13 residues. Trimming cost V 4 bases and J 7 bases; bases outside gene matches: 8. Germline assignment: CDR1 SQVTM and CDR2 ANQGSEA. The CDR3, as DNA: TGCAGCGTTGCAACAGGGGGCGCGGGGGAGCAGTACTTC. Residues: CSVATGGAGEQYF.

In its sample, this clone was seen a few times. The V and J genes are TRBV4-3 and TRBJ2-5; possibly TRBD2 for D (6 bases). Looked up from germline, CDR1 is LGHNA and CDR2 is YSLEER. The V gene lost 0 bases and the J gene lost 6 bases, with 11 bases spanning the gap. The CDR3 covers 14 residues. This chain's CDR3 is CASSQDRTTQTQYF. CDR3 sequence (DNA): TGCGCCAGCAGCCAAGATCGGACTACCCAGACCCAGTACTTC.

The rearrangement joins TRBV5-5 to TRBJ2-2; 13 positions agree with TRBD2. This CDR3 comprises 17 residues. The germline V gene encodes CDR1 SGHKS and CDR2 YYEKEE (reference sequence). The trim removed 0 bases at V and 6 bases at J, leaving 5 bases unmatched. Here the CDR3 reads CASSLAVGTSGAGELFF. In nucleotides, the CDR3 is TGTGCCAGCAGCTTGGCCGTCGGGACTAGCGGGGCCGGGGAGCTGTTTTTT.

This chain joins TRBV5-1 and TRBJ2-1, with 12 positions matching TRBD1. V lost 1 base, J lost 12 bases, and 17 bases stayed unmatched. The CDR3 covers 18 residues. CDR1 is SGHRS and CDR2 is YFSETQ in the germline V gene. CDR3 coding DNA: TGCGCCAGCAGCTTGAATGTAGTGTCGGGACAGGGGGCGTCGGGGCAGTTCTTC. This encodes CASSLNVVSGQGASGQFF. Combining the CDR3 with reference TRBV5-1 and TRBJ2-1 gives the whole variable domain KAGVTQTPRYLIKTRGQQVTLSCSPISGHRSVSWYQQTPGQGLQFLFEYFSETQRNKGNFPGRFSGRQFSNSRSEMNVSTLELGDSALYLCASSLNVVSGQGASGQFFGPGTRLTVL.